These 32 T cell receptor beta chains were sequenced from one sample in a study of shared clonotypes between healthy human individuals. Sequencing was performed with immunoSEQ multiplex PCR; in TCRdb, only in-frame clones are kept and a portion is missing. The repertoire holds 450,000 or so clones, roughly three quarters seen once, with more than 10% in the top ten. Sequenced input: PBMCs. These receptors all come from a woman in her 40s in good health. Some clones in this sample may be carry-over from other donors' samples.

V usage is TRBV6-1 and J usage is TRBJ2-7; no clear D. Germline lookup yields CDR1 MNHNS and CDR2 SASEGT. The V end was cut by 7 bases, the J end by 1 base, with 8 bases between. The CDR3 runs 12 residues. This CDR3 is CASTPNSYEQYF. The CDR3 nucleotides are TGTGCCAGCACCCCGAATTCCTACGAGCAGTACTTC.

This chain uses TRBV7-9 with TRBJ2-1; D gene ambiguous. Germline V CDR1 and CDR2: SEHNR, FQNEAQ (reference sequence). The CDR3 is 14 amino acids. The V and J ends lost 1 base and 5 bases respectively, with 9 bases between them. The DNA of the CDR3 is TGTGCCAGCAGCTTAGGTGGCGAGAACAATGAGCAGTTCTTC. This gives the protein CASSLGGENNEQFF. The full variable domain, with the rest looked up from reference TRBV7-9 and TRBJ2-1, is DTGVSQNPRHKITKRGQNVTFRCDPISEHNRLYWYRQTLGQGPEFLTYFQNEAQLEKSRLLSDRFSAERPKGSFSTLEIQRTEQGDSAMYLCASSLGGENNEQFFGPGTRLTVL.

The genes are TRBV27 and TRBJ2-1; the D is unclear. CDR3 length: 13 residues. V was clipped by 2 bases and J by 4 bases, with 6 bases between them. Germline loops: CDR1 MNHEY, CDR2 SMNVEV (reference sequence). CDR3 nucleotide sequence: TGTGCCAGCAGTTTAGCTAGATACAATGAGCAGTTCTTC. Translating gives CASSLARYNEQFF.

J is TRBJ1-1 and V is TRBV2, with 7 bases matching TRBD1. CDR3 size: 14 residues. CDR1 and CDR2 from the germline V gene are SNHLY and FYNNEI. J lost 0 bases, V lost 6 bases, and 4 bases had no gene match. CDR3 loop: CASRSDRMNTEAFF. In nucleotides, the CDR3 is TGTGCCAGCAGGTCGGACAGGATGAACACTGAAGCTTTCTTT.

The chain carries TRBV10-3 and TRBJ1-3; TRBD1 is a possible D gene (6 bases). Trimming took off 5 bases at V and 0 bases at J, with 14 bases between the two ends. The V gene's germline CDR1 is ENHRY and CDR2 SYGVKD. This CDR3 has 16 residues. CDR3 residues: CAISQTGTHSGNTIYF. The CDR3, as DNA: TGTGCCATCAGTCAGACAGGCACCCACTCTGGAAACACCATATATTTT.

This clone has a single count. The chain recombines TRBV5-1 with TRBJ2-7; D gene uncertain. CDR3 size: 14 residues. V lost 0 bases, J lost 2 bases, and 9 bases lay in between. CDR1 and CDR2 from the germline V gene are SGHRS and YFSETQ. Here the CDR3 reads CASSLATPPYEQYF. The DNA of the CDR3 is TGCGCCAGCAGCTTGGCAACACCGCCCTACGAGCAGTACTTC.

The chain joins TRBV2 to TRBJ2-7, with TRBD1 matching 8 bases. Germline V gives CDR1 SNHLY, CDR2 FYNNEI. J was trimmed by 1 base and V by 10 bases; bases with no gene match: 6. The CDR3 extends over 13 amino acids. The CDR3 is CATTQGGSYEQYF. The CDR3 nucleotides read TGTGCCACCACACAGGGGGGATCCTACGAGCAGTACTTC.

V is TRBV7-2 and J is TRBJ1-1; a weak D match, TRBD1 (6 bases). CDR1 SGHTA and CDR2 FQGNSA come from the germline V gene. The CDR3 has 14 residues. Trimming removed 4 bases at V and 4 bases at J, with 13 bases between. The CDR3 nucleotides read TGTGCCAGCAGCTCACAGGGTATTGGCACTGAAGCTTTCTTT. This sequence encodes CASSSQGIGTEAFF.

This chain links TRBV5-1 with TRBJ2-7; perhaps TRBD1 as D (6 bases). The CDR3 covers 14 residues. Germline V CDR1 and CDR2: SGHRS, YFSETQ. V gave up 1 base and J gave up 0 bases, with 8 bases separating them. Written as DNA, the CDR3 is TGCGCCAGCAGCTTGAGGGACAACTCCTACGAGCAGTACTTC. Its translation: CASSLRDNSYEQYF.

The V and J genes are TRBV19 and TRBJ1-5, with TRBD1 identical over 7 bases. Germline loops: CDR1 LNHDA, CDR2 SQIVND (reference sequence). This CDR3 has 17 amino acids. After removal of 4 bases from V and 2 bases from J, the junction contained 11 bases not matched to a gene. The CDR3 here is CASSSNPGTAGNQPQHF. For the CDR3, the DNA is TGTGCCAGTAGTAGTAACCCCGGGACAGCCGGCAATCAGCCCCAGCATTTT. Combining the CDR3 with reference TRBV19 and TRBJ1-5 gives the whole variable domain DGGITQSPKYLFRKEGQNVTLSCEQNLNHDAMYWYRQDPGQGLRLIYYSQIVNDFQKGDIAEGYSVSREKKESFPLTVTSAQKNPTAFYLCASSSNPGTAGNQPQHFGDGTRLSIL.

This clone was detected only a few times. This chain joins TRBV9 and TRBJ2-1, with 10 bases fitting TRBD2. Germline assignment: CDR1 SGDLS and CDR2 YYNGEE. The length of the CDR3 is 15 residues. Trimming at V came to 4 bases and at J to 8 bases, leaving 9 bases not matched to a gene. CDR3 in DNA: TGTGCCAGCAGCCTATCAGCGGGAGGGCCGCATGAGCAGTTCTTC. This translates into CASSLSAGGPHEQFF.

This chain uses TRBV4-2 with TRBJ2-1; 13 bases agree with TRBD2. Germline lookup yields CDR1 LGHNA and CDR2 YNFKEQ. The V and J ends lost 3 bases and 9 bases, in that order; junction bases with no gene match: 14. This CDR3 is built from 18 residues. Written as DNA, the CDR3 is TGTGCCAGCAGCCACCCTAGGACTCGGACTAGCGGGAGTGGTGAGCAGTTCTTC. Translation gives CASSHPRTRTSGSGEQFF.

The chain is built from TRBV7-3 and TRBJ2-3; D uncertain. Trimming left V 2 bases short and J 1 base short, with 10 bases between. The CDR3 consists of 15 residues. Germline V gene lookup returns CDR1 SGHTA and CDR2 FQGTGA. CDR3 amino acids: CASSLYPGGTDTQYF. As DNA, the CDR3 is TGTGCCAGCAGCTTATACCCCGGAGGCACAGATACGCAGTATTTT.

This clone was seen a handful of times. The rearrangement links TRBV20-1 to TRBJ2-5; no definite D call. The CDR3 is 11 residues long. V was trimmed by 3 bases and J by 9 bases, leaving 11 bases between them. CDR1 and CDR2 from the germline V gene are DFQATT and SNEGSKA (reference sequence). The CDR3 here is CSASPPESQYF. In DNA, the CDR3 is TGCAGTGCTAGCCCCCCGGAATCCCAGTACTTC.

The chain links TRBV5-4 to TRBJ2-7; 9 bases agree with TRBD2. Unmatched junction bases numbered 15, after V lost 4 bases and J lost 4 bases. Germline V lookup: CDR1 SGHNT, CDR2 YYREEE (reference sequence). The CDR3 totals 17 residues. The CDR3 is CASSMGPQAGGSYEQYF. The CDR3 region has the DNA TGTGCCAGCAGCATGGGACCCCAAGCGGGAGGATCTTACGAGCAGTACTTC. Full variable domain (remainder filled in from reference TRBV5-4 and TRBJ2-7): ETGVTQSPTHLIKTRGQQVTLRCSSQSGHNTVSWYQQALGQGPQFIFQYYREEENGRGNFPPRFSGLQFPNYSSELNVNALELDDSALYLCASSMGPQAGGSYEQYFGPGTRLTVT.

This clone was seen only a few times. The CDR3 spells CASRRGGTTGKPQHF. CDR3 nucleotide sequence: TGTGCCAGCAGGCGAGGGGGGACCACCGGAAAGCCCCAGCATTTT. V gene TRBV28 combines with J gene TRBJ1-5; the D gene is possibly TRBD1 (6 bases). CDR1 is MDHEN, CDR2 SYDVKM, per germline. The germline V and J ends were trimmed by 6 bases and 8 bases, with 20 bases remaining between them. This CDR3 is built from 15 residues.

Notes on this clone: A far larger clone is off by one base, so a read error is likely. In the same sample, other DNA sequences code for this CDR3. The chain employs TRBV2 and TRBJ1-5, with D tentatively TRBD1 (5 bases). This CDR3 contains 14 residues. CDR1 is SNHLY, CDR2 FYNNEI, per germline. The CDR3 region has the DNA TGTGCTAGCAGTGGGGGGTTGGGAAGTCAGCCCCAGCATTTT. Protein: CASSGGLGSQPQHF.

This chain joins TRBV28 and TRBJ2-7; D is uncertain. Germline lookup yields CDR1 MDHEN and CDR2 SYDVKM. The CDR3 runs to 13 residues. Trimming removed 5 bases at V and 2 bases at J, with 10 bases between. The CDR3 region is CASSLPSPYEQYF. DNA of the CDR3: TGTGCCAGCAGTCTCCCCTCCCCCTACGAGCAGTACTTC. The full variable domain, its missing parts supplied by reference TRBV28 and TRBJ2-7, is DVKVTQSSRYLVKRTGEKVFLECVQDMDHENMFWYRQDPGLGLRLIYFSYDVKMKEKGDIPEGYSVSREKKERFSLILESASTNQTSMYLCASSLPSPYEQYFGPGTRLTVT.

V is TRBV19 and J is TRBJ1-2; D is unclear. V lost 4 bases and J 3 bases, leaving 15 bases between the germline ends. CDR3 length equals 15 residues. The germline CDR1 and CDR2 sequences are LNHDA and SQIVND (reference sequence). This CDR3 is CASSTHSGGDYGYTF. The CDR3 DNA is TGTGCCAGTAGTACCCACTCGGGCGGGGACTATGGCTACACCTTC.

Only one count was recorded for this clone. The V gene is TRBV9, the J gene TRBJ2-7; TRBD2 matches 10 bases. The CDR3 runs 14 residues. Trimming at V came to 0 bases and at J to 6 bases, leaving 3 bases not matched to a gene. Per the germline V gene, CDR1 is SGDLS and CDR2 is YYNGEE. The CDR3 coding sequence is TGTGCCAGCAGCGTAGATCCTAGCGGGAGCGAGCAGTACTTC. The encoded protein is CASSVDPSGSEQYF.

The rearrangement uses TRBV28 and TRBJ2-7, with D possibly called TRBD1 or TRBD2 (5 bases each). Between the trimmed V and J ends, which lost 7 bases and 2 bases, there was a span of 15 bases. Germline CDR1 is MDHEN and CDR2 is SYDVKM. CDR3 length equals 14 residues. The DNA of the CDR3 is TGTGCCAGCATCCCTCGACAGACTACCTACGAGCAGTACTTC. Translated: CASIPRQTTYEQYF.

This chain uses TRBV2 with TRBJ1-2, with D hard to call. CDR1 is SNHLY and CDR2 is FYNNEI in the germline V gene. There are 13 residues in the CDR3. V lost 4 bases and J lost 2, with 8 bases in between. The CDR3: CASSVPENYGYTF. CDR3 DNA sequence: TGTGCCAGCAGTGTCCCGGAGAACTATGGCTACACCTTC. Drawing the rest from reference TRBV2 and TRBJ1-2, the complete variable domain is EPEVTQTPSHQVTQMGQEVILRCVPISNHLYFYWYRQILGQKVEFLVSFYNNEISEKSEIFDDQFSVERPDGSNFTLKIRSTKLEDSAMYFCASSVPENYGYTFGSGTRLTVV.

The CDR3 nucleotides read TGTGCCATCAGTGAAGCGGGAGGACTCAATGAGCAGTTCTTC. It codes for CAISEAGGLNEQFF. The V gene is TRBV10-3, the J gene TRBJ2-1; 9 nucleotides align to TRBD2. The CDR3 length is 14 residues. The V segment lost 3 bases and the J segment 6 bases; nucleotides outside the gene matches: 3. The germline CDR1 and CDR2 sequences are ENHRY and SYGVKD.

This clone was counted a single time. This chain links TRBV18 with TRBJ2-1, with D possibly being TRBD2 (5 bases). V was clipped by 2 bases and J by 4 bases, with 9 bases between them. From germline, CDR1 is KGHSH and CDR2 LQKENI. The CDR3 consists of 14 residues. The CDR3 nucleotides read TGTGCCAGCTCACCAATGGACTTGTACAATGAGCAGTTCTTC. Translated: CASSPMDLYNEQFF. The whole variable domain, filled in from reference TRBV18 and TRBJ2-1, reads NAGVMQNPRHLVRRRGQEARLRCSPMKGHSHVYWYRQLPEEGLKFMVYLQKENIIDESGMPKERFSAEFPKEGPSILRIQQVVRGDSAAYFCASSPMDLYNEQFFGPGTRLTVL.

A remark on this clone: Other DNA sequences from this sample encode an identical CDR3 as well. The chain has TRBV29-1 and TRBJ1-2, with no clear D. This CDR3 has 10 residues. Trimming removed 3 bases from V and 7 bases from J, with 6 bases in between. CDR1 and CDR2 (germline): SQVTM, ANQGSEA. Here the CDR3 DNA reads TGCAGCGTTGAGGAGGGTGGCTACACCTTC. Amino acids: CSVEEGGYTF.

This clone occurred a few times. The CDR3 spells CASSQVAGVNYEQYF. The CDR3 nucleotides are TGTGCCAGCAGCCAAGTAGCGGGAGTGAACTACGAGCAGTACTTC. The rearrangement joins TRBV4-2 to TRBJ2-5; 9 nucleotides match TRBD2. The better agreement between TRBJ2-7 and the DNA end casts doubt on the J call. CDR1 LGHNA and CDR2 YNFKEQ come from the germline V gene. The CDR3 sequence is 15 residues long.

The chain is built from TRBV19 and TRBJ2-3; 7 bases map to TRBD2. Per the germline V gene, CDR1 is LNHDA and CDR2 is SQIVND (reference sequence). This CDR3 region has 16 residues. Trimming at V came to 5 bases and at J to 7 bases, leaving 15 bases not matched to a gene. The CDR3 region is CASSPVLAGEVNTQYF. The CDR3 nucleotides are TGTGCCAGTAGTCCCGTCTTGGCGGGAGAGGTAAATACGCAGTATTTT.

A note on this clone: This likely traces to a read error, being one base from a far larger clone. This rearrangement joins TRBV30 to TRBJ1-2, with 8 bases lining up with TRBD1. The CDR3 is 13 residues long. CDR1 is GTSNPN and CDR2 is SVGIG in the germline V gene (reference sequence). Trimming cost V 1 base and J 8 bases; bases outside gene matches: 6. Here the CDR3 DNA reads TGTGCCTGGAGTGCGGACAGGGTAAGAGGCTACACCTTC. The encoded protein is CAWSADRVRGYTF.

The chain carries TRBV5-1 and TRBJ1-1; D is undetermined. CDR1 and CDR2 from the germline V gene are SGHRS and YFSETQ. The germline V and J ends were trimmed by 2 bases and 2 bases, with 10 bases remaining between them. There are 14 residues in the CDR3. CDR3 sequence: CASSLSNSNTEAFF. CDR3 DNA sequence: TGCGCCAGCAGCTTATCAAACTCAAACACTGAAGCTTTCTTT. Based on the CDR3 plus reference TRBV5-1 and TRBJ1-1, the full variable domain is KAGVTQTPRYLIKTRGQQVTLSCSPISGHRSVSWYQQTPGQGLQFLFEYFSETQRNKGNFPGRFSGRQFSNSRSEMNVSTLELGDSALYLCASSLSNSNTEAFFGQGTRLTVV.

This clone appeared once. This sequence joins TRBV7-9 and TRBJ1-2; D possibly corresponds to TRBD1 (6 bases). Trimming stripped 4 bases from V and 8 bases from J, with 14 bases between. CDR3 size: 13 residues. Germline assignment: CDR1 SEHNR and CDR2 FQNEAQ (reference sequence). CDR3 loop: CASSSTGFHGYTF. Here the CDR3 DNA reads TGTGCCAGCAGCTCTACAGGGTTTCACGGCTACACCTTC.

CDR3 residues: CASSFSTVNTEAFF. As DNA, the CDR3 is TGTGCCAGCAGTTTCTCTACTGTGAACACTGAAGCTTTCTTT. V gene TRBV28 combines with J gene TRBJ1-1; D unresolved. V was shortened by 3 bases and J by 0 bases, with 8 bases between the two germline ends. Germline loops: CDR1 MDHEN, CDR2 SYDVKM. This CDR3 has 14 amino acids.

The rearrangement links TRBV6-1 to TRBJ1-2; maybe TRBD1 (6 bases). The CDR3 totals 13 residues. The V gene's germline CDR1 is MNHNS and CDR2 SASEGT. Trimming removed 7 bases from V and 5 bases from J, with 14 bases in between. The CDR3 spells CASTPNQGYGYTF. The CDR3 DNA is TGTGCCAGCACCCCGAACCAGGGGTATGGCTACACCTTC.